This T cell receptor (beta chain) was retrieved from a study of Ad26.COV2.S vaccination and SARS-CoV-2 variants. Overall study context: Each vaccinee took Ad26.COV2.S intramuscularly, once or twice 56 days apart. Whole-study findings and limits: Compared with placebo recipients, vaccine recipients had higher spike-specific TCR breadth.

With 5 bases removed from V and 7 bases from J, the gap between germline ends came to 11 bases. Germline-derived CDR1 and CDR2 are SGHNT and YENEEA. This CDR3 is 13 amino acids long. The treatment: some 20 received Ad26.COV2.S at low or high dose, single or two shots; roughly five received placebo; per-sample allocation not given. Specimen acquisition occurred on day 63 following the initial vaccine or placebo injection. The donor was a Boston adult aged 18-55 years. Concerning this clone itself: Its antigen is still unknown.

Some clones are missing from TCRdb's copy, which holds only in-frame ones; the method was immunoSEQ multiplex PCR. The table lists roughly 300,000 clones, approximately 90% of them singletons. V is TRBV11-3 and J is TRBJ2-2, with D possibly TRBD1 on 5 matching bases. This clonotype was sampled from a person aged 18-65 years who received the Ad26.COV2.S COVID-19 vaccine or a placebo. The source was peripheral blood, collected in a trial of Ad26.COV2.S vaccine versus placebo. The CDR3 nucleotides are TGTGCCAGCAGCCCCCCCCAGGGCGGGGAGCTGTTTTTT. Its protein product is CASSPPQGGELFF.